This T cell receptor beta chain was retrieved from a study of shared clonotypes between healthy human individuals. Study at large: CD4 naive and CD4 memory each took three plates per donor, while CD8 naive took two and CD8 memory one. General study results and limits: Estimated clonotype richness was generally higher in naive than memory subsets. It was the non-shared clonotypes that had lower generation probabilities than clonotypes shared by all four donors. Sharing across four donors was highest in naive CD4 (roughly 5%) and lowest in memory CD8 (around 0.4%).

Looked up from germline, CDR1 is LNHDA and CDR2 is SQIVND (reference sequence). Trimming took off 9 bases at V and 3 bases at J, with 12 bases between the two ends. The CDR3 is made up of 13 amino acids. The method was immunoSEQ multiplex PCR; TCRdb's version includes in-frame clones alone and lacks a portion of them. The profile shows under 1,100,000 clones, about 76% of them singletons. Note on this clone: Antigen: not known.

The source of this sequence is a man aged 18 to 30 in good health. This chain connects TRBV19 to TRBJ1-3; D remains ambiguous. Input material: memory CD4+ T cells sorted from blood. The subset is: CD45RA-negative fraction. The CDR3: CASGELGGNTIYF. The CDR3 nucleotides are TGTGCCAGCGGGGAGTTAGGTGGAAACACCATATATTTT.